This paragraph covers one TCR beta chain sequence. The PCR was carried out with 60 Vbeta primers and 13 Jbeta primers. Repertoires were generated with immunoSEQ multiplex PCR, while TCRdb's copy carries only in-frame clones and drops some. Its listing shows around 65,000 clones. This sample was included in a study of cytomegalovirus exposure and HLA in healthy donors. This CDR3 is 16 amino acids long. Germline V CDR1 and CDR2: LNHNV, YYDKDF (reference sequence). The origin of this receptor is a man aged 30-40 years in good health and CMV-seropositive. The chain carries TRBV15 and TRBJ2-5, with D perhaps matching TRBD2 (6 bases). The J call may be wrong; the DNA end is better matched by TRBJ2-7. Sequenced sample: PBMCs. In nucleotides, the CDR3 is TGTGCCACCAGCAGAGTTTTCGGGCGGGGAACCTACGAGCAGTACTTC. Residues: CATSRVFGRGTYEQYF.